A single sample is the source of the 25 T cell receptor beta chains below, sequenced in a study of T cell responses to AZD1222 COVID-19 vaccine. The repertoire was sequenced with immunoSEQ multiplex PCR; TCRdb's copy has only in-frame clones and lacks some. Here the sample spans 75,000 to 95,000 clones, around 84% being singletons. Sequenced material: peripheral blood, taken on day 0 of AZD1222 vaccination. The receptors originated from an adult in good health.

This clone was detected only once. This chain uses TRBV7-6 with TRBJ1-6; tentative D call: TRBD1 (6 bases). Trimming cost V 5 bases and J 6 bases, with 14 bases left between them. There are 15 residues in the CDR3. Germline lookup yields CDR1 SGHVS and CDR2 FNYEAQ. CDR3 loop: CASSRDWGLNSPLHF. The CDR3 DNA reads TGTGCCAGCAGCCGGGATTGGGGGCTTAATTCACCCCTCCACTTT. The variable domain in full, with the rest retrieved from reference TRBV7-6 and TRBJ1-6, is GAGVSQSPRYKVTKRGQDVALRCDPISGHVSLYWYRQALGQGPEFLTYFNYEAQQDKSGLPNDRFSAERPEGSISTLTIQRTEQRDSAMYRCASSRDWGLNSPLHFGNGTRLTVT.

The chain recombines TRBV5-1 with TRBJ2-5; 9 nucleotides align to TRBD2. Germline assignment: CDR1 SGHRS and CDR2 YFSETQ. There are 15 residues in the CDR3. V lost 2 bases to trimming and J lost 0 bases; unmatched junction nucleotides: 2. In nucleotides, the CDR3 is TGCGCCAGCAGCTTAAGCGGGGGGAACCAAGAGACCCAGTACTTC. Translated: CASSLSGGNQETQYF. Full variable domain (missing parts from reference TRBV5-1 and TRBJ2-5): KAGVTQTPRYLIKTRGQQVTLSCSPISGHRSVSWYQQTPGQGLQFLFEYFSETQRNKGNFPGRFSGRQFSNSRSEMNVSTLELGDSALYLCASSLSGGNQETQYFGPGTRLLVL.

The gene calls are TRBV29-1 and TRBJ2-7; 7 bases align to TRBD1. V trimming: 3 bases; J trimming: 4 bases; junction bases outside the gene matches: 9. This CDR3 is 14 amino acids long. Germline-derived CDR1 and CDR2 are SQVTM and ANQGSEA. Written as DNA, the CDR3 is TGCAGCGTTGAGAGAGGGGGACAGAAGTACGAGCAGTACTTC. The encoded protein is CSVERGGQKYEQYF.

This sequence joins TRBV7-2 and TRBJ2-7, with 7 bases aligning to TRBD1. CDR1 SGHTA and CDR2 FQGNSA come from the germline V gene. This CDR3 comprises 14 residues. V lost 5 bases, J lost 2 bases, and 6 bases stayed unmatched. The CDR3 reads CASSRDSGTYEQYF. The CDR3, as DNA: TGTGCCAGCAGCCGGGACAGCGGAACCTACGAGCAGTACTTC. The full variable domain, its missing parts supplied by reference TRBV7-2 and TRBJ2-7, is GAGVSQSPSNKVTEKGKDVELRCDPISGHTALYWYRQSLGQGLEFLIYFQGNSAPDKSGLPSDRFSAERTGGSVSTLTIQRTQQEDSAVYLCASSRDSGTYEQYFGPGTRLTVT.

The table lists this clone with a count of one. The rearrangement joins TRBV5-6 to TRBJ2-7; a weak D match, TRBD2 (6 bases). Germline-derived CDR1 and CDR2 are SGHDT and YYEEEE. This CDR3 is built from 14 residues. The V end was cut by 6 bases, the J end by 4 bases, with 17 bases between. Here the CDR3 reads CASTLGDGGYEQYF. In DNA form, the CDR3 reads TGTGCCAGCACCCTCGGGGACGGAGGGTACGAGCAGTACTTC. The full variable domain, with the rest looked up from reference TRBV5-6 and TRBJ2-7, is DAGVTQSPTHLIKTRGQQVTLRCSPKSGHDTVSWYQQALGQGPQFIFQYYEEEERQRGNFPDRFSGHQFPNYSSELNVNALLLGDSALYLCASTLGDGGYEQYFGPGTRLTVT.

The chain uses TRBV7-2 and TRBJ2-5; 7 bases are a match to TRBD2. The J segment lost 9 bases and the V segment lost 5 bases, leaving 12 bases of the junction unmatched. The CDR3 totals 14 residues. Germline V gives CDR1 SGHTA, CDR2 FQGNSA. The chain's CDR3 is CASSPGGRERPQYF. Here the CDR3 DNA reads TGTGCCAGCAGCCCGGGAGGCCGAGAGAGGCCCCAGTACTTC.

The chain is built from TRBV11-2 and TRBJ1-3, with D possibly being TRBD1 (5 bases). Trimming took 5 bases from V and 1 from J, leaving 12 bases between them. Per germline, CDR1 SGHAT and CDR2 FQNNGV. The CDR3 loop spans 15 amino acids. The CDR3 region has the DNA TGTGCCAGCAGCCCCTGGGGGGATTCTGGAAACACCATATATTTT. This encodes CASSPWGDSGNTIYF.

The chain couples TRBV18 to TRBJ1-4; no reliable D call. V was clipped by 5 bases and J by 0 bases, with 10 bases between them. The germline V gene has CDR1 KGHSH and CDR2 LQKENI. The CDR3 is made up of 15 amino acids. CDR3 sequence (DNA): TGTGCCAGCTCAGACCAGACCGCAACTAATGAAAAACTGTTTTTT. Amino acid sequence: CASSDQTATNEKLFF.

This sequence joins TRBV9 and TRBJ1-6; perhaps TRBD1 as D (6 bases). Germline V lookup: CDR1 SGDLS, CDR2 YYNGEE. V lost 3 bases, J lost 9 bases, and 19 bases lay in between. The CDR3 is 16 residues long. The CDR3 sequence: CASSGRPGARGSPLHF. In DNA form, the CDR3 reads TGTGCCAGCAGCGGTCGTCCGGGGGCGCGTGGTTCACCCCTCCACTTT.

The chain employs TRBV7-2 and TRBJ2-2; TRBD1 matches at 9 bases. The germline gives CDR1 SGHTA, CDR2 FQGNSA. Trimming removed 3 bases from V and 4 bases from J; junction bases left unmatched: 3. CDR3 size: 15 residues. In nucleotides, the CDR3 is TGTGCCAGCAGCTTGGGACAGGGTCGCACCGGGGAGCTGTTTTTT. Its translation is CASSLGQGRTGELFF.

This chain uses TRBV20-1 with TRBJ2-7; tentatively, D is TRBD1 (6 bases). The germline V gene has CDR1 DFQATT and CDR2 SNEGSKA (reference sequence). This CDR3 contains 15 residues. The V gene lost 3 bases and the J gene lost 2 bases, with 17 bases spanning the gap. CDR3 DNA sequence: TGCAGTGCTAGTTCGACAGGTCACCCAACCTACGAGCAGTACTTC. This codes for CSASSTGHPTYEQYF.

A few counts support this clone. The chain is built from TRBV6-6 and TRBJ1-6, with D perhaps matching TRBD1 (5 bases). In germline, CDR1 is MNHNY, CDR2 SVGAGI (reference sequence). The V gene lost 7 bases and the J gene lost 9 bases, with 16 bases spanning the gap. This CDR3 region has 14 residues. The CDR3 spells CASTLPGESSPLHF. CDR3 sequence (DNA): TGTGCCAGCACTCTACCGGGGGAAAGTTCACCCCTCCACTTT.

This sequence joins TRBV7-8 and TRBJ2-1; the D is unclear. This CDR3 contains 17 residues. CDR1 and CDR2 (germline): SGHVS, FQNEAQ. With 1 base removed from V and 0 bases from J, the gap between germline ends came to 13 bases. The CDR3 reads CASSLVFRGSSYNEQFF. CDR3 nucleotide sequence: TGTGCCAGCAGCTTAGTATTTCGTGGCAGCTCCTACAATGAGCAGTTCTTC.

This clone is a singleton in its sample. The chain combines TRBV21-1 with TRBJ2-3; the table's D call, TRBD2, was not checked against the DNA. TRBV21-1 is assigned pseudogene status. The CDR3 extends over 17 amino acids. CDR3 nucleotide sequence: TGTGCCAGCGCCCCGGGACTAGCGGGGGGGAGCACAGATACGCAGTATTTT. It specifies CASAPGLAGGSTDTQYF.

CDR3 protein: CATSSPGENGYTF. The CDR3 DNA reads as TGTGCCACCAGCAGCCCGGGTGAGAATGGCTACACCTTC. The gene calls are TRBV15 and TRBJ1-2, with D unresolved. Germline V gene lookup returns CDR1 LNHNV and CDR2 YYDKDF (reference sequence). The CDR3 contains 13 residues. Between the trimmed V and J ends, which lost 3 bases and 6 bases, there was a span of 11 bases.

The count of this clone is one. The chain uses TRBV21-1 and TRBJ1-2. TRBV21-1 is reported as a pseudogene. The CDR3 runs to 14 residues. CDR3 amino acids: CASSNGQIAMGYTF. The CDR3 DNA reads as TGTGCCAGCAGCAACGGGCAGATAGCTATGGGCTACACCTTC.

This rearrangement joins TRBV11-3 to TRBJ2-1; 12 bases agree with TRBD2. Germline values: CDR1 SGHNT, CDR2 YENEEA. V gave up 5 bases and J gave up 7 bases; unmatched junction bases: 6. This CDR3 is built from 15 residues. CDR3 in DNA: TGTGCCAGCAGCACCCCCCTAGCGGGGGGGAATGAGCAGTTCTTC. Translating gives CASSTPLAGGNEQFF. The complete variable domain, with remaining parts taken from reference TRBV11-3 and TRBJ2-1, reads EAGVVQSPRYKIIEKKQPVAFWCNPISGHNTLYWYLQNLGQGPELLIRYENEEAVDDSQLPKDRFSAERLKGVDSTLKIQPAELGDSAVYLCASSTPLAGGNEQFFGPGTRLTVL.

The rearrangement joins TRBV29-1 to TRBJ2-3; 10 bases fit TRBD1. This CDR3 is built from 16 residues. V lost 7 bases to trimming and J lost 1 base; unmatched junction nucleotides: 11. Germline CDR1 SQVTM, CDR2 ANQGSEA. Here the CDR3 DNA reads TGCAGCGCTGAGGAACCCGGGACAGGGGGCACAGATACGCAGTATTTT. It codes for CSAEEPGTGGTDTQYF.

The genes are TRBV5-4 and TRBJ1-3; TRBD1 aligns across 11 bases. The junction had 4 bases not matched to a gene; V was cut back by 3 bases and J by 2 bases. This CDR3 spans 16 amino acids. Germline loops: CDR1 SGHNT, CDR2 YYREEE (reference sequence). The CDR3 region has the DNA TGTGCCAGCAGCTGGGCGGGACAGGGGGCTGGAAACACCATATATTTT. Translating gives CASSWAGQGAGNTIYF.

V gene TRBV19 combines with J gene TRBJ2-1; TRBD2 matches 7 bases. CDR3 length: 15 residues. The ends lost 6 bases at V and 4 bases at J; junction bases unmatched: 9. Germline CDR1 is LNHDA and CDR2 is SQIVND (reference sequence). CDR3 region: CASSPFSGLYNEQFF. DNA for the CDR3: TGTGCCAGTAGCCCTTTTAGCGGGCTTTACAATGAGCAGTTCTTC.

This chain uses TRBV9 with TRBJ2-2; D gene unclear. This CDR3 is 17 amino acids long. Trimming stripped 0 bases from V and 1 base from J, with 13 bases between. Germline loops: CDR1 SGDLS, CDR2 YYNGEE. The DNA for the CDR3 is TGTGCCAGCAGCGTAGTAAGCGACCCCAGGAACACCGGGGAGCTGTTTTTT. It codes for CASSVVSDPRNTGELFF.

The chain combines TRBV6-5 with TRBJ1-2; TRBD1 is a possible D gene (6 bases). CDR3 size: 13 residues. V gave up 6 bases and J gave up 3 bases, with 11 bases separating them. From germline, CDR1 is MNHEY and CDR2 SVGAGI. CDR3 sequence reads: CASRINRDYGYTF. The CDR3 coding sequence is TGTGCCAGCAGAATCAACAGGGACTATGGCTACACCTTC.

The J gene is TRBJ2-7, the V gene TRBV6-1; possibly TRBD1 for D (5 bases). This CDR3 has 13 residues. Germline V CDR1 and CDR2: MNHNS, SASEGT. V gave up 3 bases and J gave up 3 bases, with 9 bases separating them. CDR3 nucleotide sequence: TGTGCCAGCAGTGAGCAGGGCAGCTACGAGCAGTACTTC. Translating gives CASSEQGSYEQYF.

The chain combines TRBV4-3 with TRBJ1-2, with TRBD1 identical over 8 bases. The V gene's germline CDR1 is LGHNA and CDR2 YSLEER. The CDR3 has 14 amino acids. V was pared by 4 bases and J by 2 bases, with 3 bases of the junction left unmatched. The CDR3 here is CASSRAGGNYGYTF. CDR3 bases: TGCGCCAGCAGCCGGGCAGGGGGCAACTATGGCTACACCTTC.

This clone was observed a few times. This rearrangement joins TRBV6-5 to TRBJ1-5, with D unclear. Trimming took off 6 bases at V and 3 bases at J, with 12 bases between the two ends. The CDR3 loop spans 14 amino acids. Germline V CDR1 and CDR2: MNHEY, SVGAGI. For the CDR3, the DNA is TGTGCCAGCAGCCTACAGAAAAACAATCAGCCCCAGCATTTT. It encodes CASSLQKNNQPQHF.